This T cell receptor beta chain was sequenced for a study of CD8+CD57+ T cells in acquired aplastic anemia. Study as a whole: DNA per sorted CD4+ or CD8+ sample ranged about 0.17 to 30 ug, averaging roughly 3.3 ug.

The CDR3 is made up of 16 amino acids. CDR1 is LNHDA, CDR2 SQIVND, per germline (reference sequence). TCR beta VDJ and CDR3 profiles were obtained from a genomic DNA template. TCRdb re-derived calls from the reads in MiXCR, one entry per CDR3 protein. Of 40,000 to 45,000 distinct CDR3 sequences in the sample, roughly two thirds were seen once. On this clonotype: Its antigen is undetermined. A junction end diverges from the germline sequence, so it may reflect a read error.

General study points: Sharing between patients and controls was observed for about 27 CD8+ CDR3 sequences.

The sequence came from a human donor in good health, serving as a control. Sequenced input: sorted CD4+, CD8+, or CD8+CD57+ T cells (not recorded which) from PBMCs. The chain joins TRBV19 to TRBJ1-2, with D possibly being TRBD1 (6 bases). The CDR3 DNA reads as TGTGCCAGTGGTATTCCCGGACAGTACGCTAACTATGGCCACACCTTC. Amino acids: CASGIPGQYANYGHTF. Full variable domain (rest looked up from reference TRBV19 and TRBJ1-2): DGGITQSPKYLFRKEGQNVTLSCEQNLNHDAMYWYRQDPGQGLRLIYYSQIVNDFQKGDIAEGYSVSREKKESFPLTVTSAQKNPTAFYLCASGIPGQYANYGHTFGSGTRLTVV.